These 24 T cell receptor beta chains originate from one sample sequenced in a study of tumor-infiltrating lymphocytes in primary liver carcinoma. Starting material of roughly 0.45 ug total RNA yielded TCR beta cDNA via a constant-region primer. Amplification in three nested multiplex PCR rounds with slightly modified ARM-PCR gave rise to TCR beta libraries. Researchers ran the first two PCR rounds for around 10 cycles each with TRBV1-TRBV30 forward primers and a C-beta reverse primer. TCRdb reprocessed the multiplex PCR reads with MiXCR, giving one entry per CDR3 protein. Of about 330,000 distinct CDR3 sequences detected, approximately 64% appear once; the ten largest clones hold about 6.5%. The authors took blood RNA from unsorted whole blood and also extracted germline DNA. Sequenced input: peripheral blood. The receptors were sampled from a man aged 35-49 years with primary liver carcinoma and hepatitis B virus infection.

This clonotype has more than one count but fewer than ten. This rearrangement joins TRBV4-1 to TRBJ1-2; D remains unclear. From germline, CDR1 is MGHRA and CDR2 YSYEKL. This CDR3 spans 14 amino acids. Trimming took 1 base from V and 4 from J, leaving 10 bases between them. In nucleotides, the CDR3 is TGCGCCAGCAGCCAAGTCGGGAGGGCCTATGGCTACACCTTC. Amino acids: CASSQVGRAYGYTF.

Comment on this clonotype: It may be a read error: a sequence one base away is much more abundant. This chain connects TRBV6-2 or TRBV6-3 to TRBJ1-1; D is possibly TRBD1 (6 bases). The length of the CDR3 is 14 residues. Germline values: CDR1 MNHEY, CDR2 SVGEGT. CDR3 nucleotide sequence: TGTGCCAGCAGTACCGGGGAGGGGGGCACTGAAGCTTTATTT. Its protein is CASSTGEGGTEALF.

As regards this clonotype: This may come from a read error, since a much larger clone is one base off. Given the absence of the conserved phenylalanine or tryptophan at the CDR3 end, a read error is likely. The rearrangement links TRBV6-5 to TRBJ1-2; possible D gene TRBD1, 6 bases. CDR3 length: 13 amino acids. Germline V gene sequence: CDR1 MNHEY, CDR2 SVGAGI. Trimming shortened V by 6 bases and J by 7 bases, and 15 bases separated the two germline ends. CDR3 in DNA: TGTGCCAGCAGGCGCGCAGGGGTCGTTGGCTACACCTCC. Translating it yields CASRRAGVVGYTS.

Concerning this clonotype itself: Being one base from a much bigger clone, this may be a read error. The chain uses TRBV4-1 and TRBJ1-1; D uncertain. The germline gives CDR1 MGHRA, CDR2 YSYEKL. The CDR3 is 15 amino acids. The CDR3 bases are TGCGCCAGCAACCAAGAGGGTCACGGCGGCACTGAAGCTTTCTTT. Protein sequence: CASNQEGHGGTEAFF.

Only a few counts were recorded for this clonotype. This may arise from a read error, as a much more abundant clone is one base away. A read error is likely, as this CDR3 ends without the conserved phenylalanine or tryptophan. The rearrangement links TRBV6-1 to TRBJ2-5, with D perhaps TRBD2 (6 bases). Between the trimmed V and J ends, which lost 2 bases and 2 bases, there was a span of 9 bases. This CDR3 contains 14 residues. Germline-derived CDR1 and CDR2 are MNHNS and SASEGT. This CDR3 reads CASSESGLQETQYL. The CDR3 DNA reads TGTGCCAGCAGTGAAAGTGGACTACAAGAGACCCAGTACCTC.

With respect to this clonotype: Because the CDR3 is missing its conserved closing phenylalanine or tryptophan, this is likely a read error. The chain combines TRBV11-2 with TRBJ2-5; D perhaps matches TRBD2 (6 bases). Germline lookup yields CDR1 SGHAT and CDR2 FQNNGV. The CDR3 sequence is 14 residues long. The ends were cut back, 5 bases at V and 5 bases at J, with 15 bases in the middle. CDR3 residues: CASSPQWGDETQYV. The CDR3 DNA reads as TGTGCCAGCAGCCCCCAGTGGGGGGACGAGACCCAGTACGTC.

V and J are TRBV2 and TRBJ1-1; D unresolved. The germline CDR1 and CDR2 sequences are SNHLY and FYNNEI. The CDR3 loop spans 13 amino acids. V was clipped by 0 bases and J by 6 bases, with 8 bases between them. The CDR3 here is CASSEAERSEAFF. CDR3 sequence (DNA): TGTGCCAGCAGTGAAGCAGAGAGGTCTGAAGCTTTCTTT. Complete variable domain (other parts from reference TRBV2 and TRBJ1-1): EPEVTQTPSHQVTQMGQEVILRCVPISNHLYFYWYRQILGQKVEFLVSFYNNEISEKSEIFDDQFSVERPDGSNFTLKIRSTKLEDSAMYFCASSEAERSEAFFGQGTRLTVV.

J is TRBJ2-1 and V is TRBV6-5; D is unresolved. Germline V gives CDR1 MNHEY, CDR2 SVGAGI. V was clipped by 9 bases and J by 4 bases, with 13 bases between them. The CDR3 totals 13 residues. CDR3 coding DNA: TGTGCCAGAAGATACGGCCTTTACAATGAGCAGTTCTTC. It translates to CARRYGLYNEQFF.

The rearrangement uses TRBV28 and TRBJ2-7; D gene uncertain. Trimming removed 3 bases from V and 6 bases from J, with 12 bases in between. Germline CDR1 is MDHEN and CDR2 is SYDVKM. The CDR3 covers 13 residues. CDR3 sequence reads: CASSLIQTGEQYF. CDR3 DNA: TGTGCCAGCAGTTTGATACAGACCGGCGAGCAGTACTTC. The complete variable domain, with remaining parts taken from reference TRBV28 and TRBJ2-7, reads DVKVTQSSRYLVKRTGEKVFLECVQDMDHENMFWYRQDPGLGLRLIYFSYDVKMKEKGDIPEGYSVSREKKERFSLILESASTNQTSMYLCASSLIQTGEQYFGPGTRLTVT.

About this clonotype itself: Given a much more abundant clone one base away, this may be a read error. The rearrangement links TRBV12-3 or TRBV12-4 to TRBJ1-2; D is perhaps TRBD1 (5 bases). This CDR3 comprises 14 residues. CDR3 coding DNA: TGTGACAGCTCCCGCCAGGGTGGAAACTATGGCTACACCTTC. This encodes CDSSRQGGNYGYTF.

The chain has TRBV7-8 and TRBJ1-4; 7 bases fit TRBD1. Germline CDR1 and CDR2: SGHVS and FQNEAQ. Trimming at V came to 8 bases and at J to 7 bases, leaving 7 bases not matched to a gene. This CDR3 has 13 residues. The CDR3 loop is CASGRQGPEKLFF. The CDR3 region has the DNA TGTGCCAGCGGACGACAGGGTCCTGAAAAACTGTTTTTT.

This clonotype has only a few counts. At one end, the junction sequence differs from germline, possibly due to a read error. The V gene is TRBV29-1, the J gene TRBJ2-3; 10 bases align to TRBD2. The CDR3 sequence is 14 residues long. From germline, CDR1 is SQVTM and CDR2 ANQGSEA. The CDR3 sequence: CGGLSGRGTDMQYF. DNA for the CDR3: TGCGGCGGCCTAAGCGGGAGGGGAACAGATATGCAGTATTTT.

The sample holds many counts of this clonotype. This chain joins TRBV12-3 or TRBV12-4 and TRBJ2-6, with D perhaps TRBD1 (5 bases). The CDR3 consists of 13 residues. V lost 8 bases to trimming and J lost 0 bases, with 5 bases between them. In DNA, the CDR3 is TGTGCCAGCGACAGCTCTGGGGCCAACGTCCTGACTTTC. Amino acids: CASDSSGANVLTF.

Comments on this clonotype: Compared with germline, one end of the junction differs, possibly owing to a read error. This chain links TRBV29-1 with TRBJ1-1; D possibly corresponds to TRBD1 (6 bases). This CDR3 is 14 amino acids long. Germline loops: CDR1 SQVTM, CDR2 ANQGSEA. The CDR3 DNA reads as TGCAGCGTTTCTCGACAGGTGAAGAGCACTGAACCTTTCTTT. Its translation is CSVSRQVKSTEPFF.

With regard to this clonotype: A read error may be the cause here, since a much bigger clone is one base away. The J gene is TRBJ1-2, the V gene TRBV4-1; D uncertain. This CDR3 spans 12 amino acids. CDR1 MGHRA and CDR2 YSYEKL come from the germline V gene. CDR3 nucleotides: TGCGCCAGCAGCCAAGATAACTATGGCTGCACCTTC. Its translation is CASSQDNYGCTF.

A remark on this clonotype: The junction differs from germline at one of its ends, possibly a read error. The CDR3 region is CASSSTGEYQLQHF. The CDR3 nucleotides read TGTGCCAGCAGTTCGACAGGGGAATATCAGCTCCAGCATTTT. This sequence joins TRBV12-3 or TRBV12-4 and TRBJ1-5; 8 positions agree with TRBD1. The length of the CDR3 is 14 residues.

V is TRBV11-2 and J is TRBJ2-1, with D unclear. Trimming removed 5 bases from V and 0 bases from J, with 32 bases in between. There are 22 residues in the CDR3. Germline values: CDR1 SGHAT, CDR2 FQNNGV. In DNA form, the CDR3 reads TGTGCCAGCAGCCTATACCCCTTAGGAGACTCTCCACCTAAAAACTCCTACAATGAGCAGTTCTTC. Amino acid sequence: CASSLYPLGDSPPKNSYNEQFF.

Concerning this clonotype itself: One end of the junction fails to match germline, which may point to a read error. The chain's CDR3 is CASSQDGLNTDTQYF. The CDR3 bases are TGTGCCAGCAGCCAAGATGGGTTGAACACAGATACTCAGTATTTT. The chain employs TRBV4-2 and TRBJ2-3; D gene ambiguous. The germline CDR1 and CDR2 sequences are LGHNA and YNFKEQ. The CDR3 spans 15 residues.

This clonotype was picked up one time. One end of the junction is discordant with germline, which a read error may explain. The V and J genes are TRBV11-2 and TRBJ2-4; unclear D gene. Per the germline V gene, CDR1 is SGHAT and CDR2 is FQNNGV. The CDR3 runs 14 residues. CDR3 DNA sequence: TGTGTCAGCAGCTCCCTAGTGTCCAAAAACACTCAGTACTTC. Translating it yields CVSSSLVSKNTQYF.

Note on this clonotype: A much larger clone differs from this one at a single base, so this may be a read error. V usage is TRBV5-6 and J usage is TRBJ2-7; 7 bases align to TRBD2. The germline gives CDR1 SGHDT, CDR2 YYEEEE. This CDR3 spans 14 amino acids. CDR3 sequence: CASSLPGRVHEQHF. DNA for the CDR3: TGTGCCAGCAGCTTACCTGGGAGGGTCCACGAGCAGCACTTC.

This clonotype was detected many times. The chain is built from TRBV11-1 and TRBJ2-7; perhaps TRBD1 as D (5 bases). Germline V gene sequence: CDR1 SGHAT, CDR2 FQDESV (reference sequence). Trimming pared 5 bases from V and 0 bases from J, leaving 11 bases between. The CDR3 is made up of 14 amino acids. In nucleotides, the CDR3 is TGTGCCAGCAGCCTCCAAGGACACTCCTACGAGCAGTACTTC. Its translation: CASSLQGHSYEQYF.

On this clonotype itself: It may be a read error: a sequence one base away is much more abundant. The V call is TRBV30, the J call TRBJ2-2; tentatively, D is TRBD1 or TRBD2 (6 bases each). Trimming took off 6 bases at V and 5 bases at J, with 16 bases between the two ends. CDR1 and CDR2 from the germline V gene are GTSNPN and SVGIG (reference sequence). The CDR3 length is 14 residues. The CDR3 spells CACITRGGTGELFF. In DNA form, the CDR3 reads TGTGCCTGTATCACCCGAGGGGGGACCGGGGAGCTGTTTTTT.

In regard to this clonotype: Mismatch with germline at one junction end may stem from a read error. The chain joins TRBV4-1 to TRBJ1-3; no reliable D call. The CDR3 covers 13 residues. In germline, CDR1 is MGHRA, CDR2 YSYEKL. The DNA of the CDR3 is TGCACCAGCAGCCACCCGGATGGAAACACCATATATTTT. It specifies CTSSHPDGNTIYF.

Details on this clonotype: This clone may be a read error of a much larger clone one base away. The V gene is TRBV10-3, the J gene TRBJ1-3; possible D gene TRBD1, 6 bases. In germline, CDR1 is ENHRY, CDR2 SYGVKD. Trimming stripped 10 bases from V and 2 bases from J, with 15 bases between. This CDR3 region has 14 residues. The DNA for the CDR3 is TGTGCCACCATTTTACAGGGAGCTGGAAACACCATATATTTT. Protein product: CATILQGAGNTIYF.